The T cell receptor beta chain under discussion was sequenced for a study of T cells in Graves' hyperthyroidism and ophthalmopathy (dated by TCRdb to the late 2010s). At the level of the whole study: Peripheral blood was collected at initial diagnosis, before any treatment. For training and testing, the roughly 93 patients in the discovery cohort were randomly divided in a 7:3 ratio. The paper reports TCR Vbeta CDR3 sequencing of 130 to 150 peripheral blood samples: under 45 ophthalmopathy, 75 to 80 hyperthyroidism and approximately 17 progressor patients. TCR V-J signatures able to tell the groups apart were searched for in a discovery cohort of around 95 patients, of whom over 40 had Graves' ophthalmopathy and some 60 had stable Graves' hyperthyroidism. After blood sampling, hyperthyroidism patients were treated with methimazole at a starting dose of 30 mg daily, and ophthalmopathy patients were treated with high-dose intravenous methylprednisolone. Thyroid tissue and blood T-cell repertoires from several Graves' hyperthyroidism patients were also compared in the study. Prospective prediction of ophthalmopathy was tested in an independent validation cohort of under 20 hyperthyroidism patients and 17 patients who later progressed to ophthalmopathy. General study outcomes and caveats: In validation, the model predicted progression to ophthalmopathy with over 60% sensitivity and approximately 72% specificity, a median of roughly seven months before onset. Ophthalmopathy was separated from stable hyperthyroidism by a 13 V-J signature model, with over 85% sensitivity and about 84% specificity obtained in cross-validation and 80%/75% obtained in testing. No statistical method was used to fix the sample size in advance, and group allocation was not hidden from the investigators. Most expanded thyroid clonotypes (frequency above 0.001) were also detected in blood, suggesting blood repertoires may reflect thyroid immune responses.

Reading the germline V gene gives CDR1 MNHEY and CDR2 SVGAGI. V loses 2 bases of germline sequence and J loses 1 base, and the interval between the two ends is 8 bases. The CDR3 covers 14 residues, taking in both the cysteine and the phenylalanine. The CDR3 DNA has 42 bases and is translated from base 1. This clonotype was seen a few times. What this receptor recognizes is not known. The sample holds no much larger clone one base away, and base qualities are not on file. Ophthalmopathy patients had moderately to severely active disease, with a Clinical Activity Score of 3 or more, a NOSPECS grade of 4 or more, and a disease duration of less than 3 months. Patients with uncontrolled infections, other autoimmune diseases, pregnancy or lactation were excluded. Diagnoses relied on clinical symptoms, serum thyroxine and TRAb, thyroid ultrasound and orbital computed tomography. Ficoll-Paque density gradient centrifugation was used to isolate PBMCs from about 9 ml of fresh peripheral blood. Total RNA was extracted with Trizol reagent, and quality was checked on an Agilent 2100 Bioanalyzer.

Amplification of TCR beta CDR3 regions was carried out from RNA transcripts. The first round of RT-PCR for the TCR CDR3 was performed with the HTBI primer set and the Qiagen OneStep RT-PCR kit. The libraries were constructed in a second round of multiplex PCR and then size-selected and purified. The libraries were sequenced on an Illumina HiSeq2000 using paired-end 100 bp reads. The study's own analysis went as follows. SOAPnuke was used to process the raw data, removing reads that contained adapters or uncalled bases, had a mean Phred below 15, or lacked an exact match to the constant primer or identifier. COPE v1.2.5 was used to merge the high-quality paired reads, and each unique nucleotide sequence was defined as a clonotype. MiTCR v1.1 was used to align clonotypes to the IMGT TRBV, TRBD and TRBJ reference segments. The analysis was restricted to V-J combinations with a frequency above 0.0001, which together covered 99% to 99.2% of the repertoires. A TCS score was defined as the ratio of F50 (clonal expansion) to E x V (chaos), with BLOSUM62-based TCRdist applied between CDR3 peptides within each V-J. Welch's t-statistics and random forest reduced fewer than 600 V-J features to roughly 13, which were used in a naive Bayes classifier (R e1071). TCRdb handled the public reads itself, with Q25 trimming in fastp and clone calling in MiXCR, and kept productive beta chains. One record per CDR3 amino acid sequence lists the most common genes and DNA. The authors' filters were not applied to this entry. Recorded for this sample are about 270,000 distinct CDR3 sequences; about 20% of them occurred a single time. 64% of the sample rests with the top ten.

The rearrangement joined TRBV6-5 to TRBJ1-1; confidence is insufficient to name the D gene. Sample: blood. This sequence originates from a man aged 30 to 39 with Graves' ophthalmopathy. The CDR3 region reads CASSYGSGNTEAFF. The nucleotides are TGTGCCAGCAGTTACGGGTCAGGGAACACTGAAGCTTTCTTT.